Listed here is a single T cell receptor (beta chain). TCRdb keeps only in-frame clones here, not all; method: immunoSEQ multiplex PCR. The table includes 140,000 to 150,000 clones, about nine tenths detected once. The sample belongs to a study of blood T cell repertoires in COVID-19. As for the study in general: The origin of the acute and convalescent COVID-19 samples was the United States, Italy and Spain. The analysed material was cDNA or gDNA that came from T cells, B-cell-depleted T cells, or PBMCs.

CDR3 length equals 12 residues. Trimming stripped 5 bases from V and 1 base from J, with 8 bases between. In germline, CDR1 is GTSNPN, CDR2 SVGIG (reference sequence). Sample: PBMCs or T cells enriched from blood (not recorded which). This sequence originates from a man aged 60 to 69 who had recovered from COVID-19. The chain couples TRBV30 to TRBJ1-1; no clear D. The CDR3 loop is CAWGHWNTEAFF. The CDR3 region has the DNA TGTGCCTGGGGTCATTGGAACACTGAAGCTTTCTTT. The full variable domain, with the rest looked up from reference TRBV30 and TRBJ1-1, is SQTIHQWPATLVQPVGSPLSLECTVEGTSNPNLYWYRQAAGRGLQLLFYSVGIGQISSEVPQNLSASRPQDRQFILSSKKLLLSDSGFYLCAWGHWNTEAFFGQGTRLTVV.